This note documents a single TCR beta chain sequence. The entry originates in a study of shared T cell receptors in the human thymus. Sequencing was performed with immunoSEQ multiplex PCR; in TCRdb, only in-frame clones are kept and a portion is missing. The sample contains 650,000 to 950,000 clones, 80% to 90% of which appear only once. Germline CDR1 reads ENHRY; CDR2 reads SYGVKD. V lost 9 bases and J 0 bases, leaving 13 bases between the germline ends. There are 14 residues in the CDR3. Another study also made use of these data, one on human thymus T cells. That source adds: Thymus specimens were resections from corrective heart surgery.

The TCR originated in a girl under three years old with a congenital heart defect. The V and J genes are TRBV10-3 and TRBJ2-3; TRBD1 might be the D (6 bases). Sequencing was done on a sample of thymocytes. The CDR3 region is CAIGQPPSTDTQYF. The CDR3 nucleotides are TGTGCCATAGGACAGCCGCCTAGCACAGATACGCAGTATTTT.